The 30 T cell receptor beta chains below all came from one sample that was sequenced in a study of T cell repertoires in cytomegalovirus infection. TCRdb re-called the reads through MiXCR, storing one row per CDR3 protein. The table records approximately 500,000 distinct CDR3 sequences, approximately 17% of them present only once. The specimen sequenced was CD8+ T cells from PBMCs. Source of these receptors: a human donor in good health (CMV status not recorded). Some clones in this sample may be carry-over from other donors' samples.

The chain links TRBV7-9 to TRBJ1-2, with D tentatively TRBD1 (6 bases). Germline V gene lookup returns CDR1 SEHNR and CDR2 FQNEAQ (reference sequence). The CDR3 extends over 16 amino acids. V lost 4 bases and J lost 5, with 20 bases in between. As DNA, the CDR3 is TGTGCCAGCAGCTCCGGGACACTTGATCTAGGGTATGGCTACACCTTC. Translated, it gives CASSSGTLDLGYGYTF.

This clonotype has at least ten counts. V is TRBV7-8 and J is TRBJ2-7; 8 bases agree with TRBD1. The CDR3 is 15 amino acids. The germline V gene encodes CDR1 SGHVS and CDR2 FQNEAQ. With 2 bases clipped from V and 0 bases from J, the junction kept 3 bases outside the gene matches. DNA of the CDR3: TGTGCCAGCAGCTTAACAGGGACAGGCTCCTACGAGCAGTACTTC. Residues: CASSLTGTGSYEQYF. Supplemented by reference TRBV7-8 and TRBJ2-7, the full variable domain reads GAGVSQSPRYKVAKRGQDVALRCDPISGHVSLFWYQQALGQGPEFLTYFQNEAQLDKSGLPSDRFFAERPEGSVSTLKIQRTQQEDSAVYLCASSLTGTGSYEQYFGPGTRLTVT.

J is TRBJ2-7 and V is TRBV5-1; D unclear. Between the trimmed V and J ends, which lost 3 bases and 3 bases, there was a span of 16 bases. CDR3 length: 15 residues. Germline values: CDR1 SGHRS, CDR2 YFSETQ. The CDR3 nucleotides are TGCGCCAGCAGCTCACCCCAACTTCCACACTACGAGCAGTACTTC. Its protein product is CASSSPQLPHYEQYF.

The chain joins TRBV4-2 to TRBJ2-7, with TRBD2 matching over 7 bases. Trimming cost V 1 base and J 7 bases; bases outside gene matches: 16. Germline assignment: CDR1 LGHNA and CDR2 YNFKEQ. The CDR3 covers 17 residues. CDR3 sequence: CASSQATPPGWGGEQYF. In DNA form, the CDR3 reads TGTGCCAGCAGCCAAGCCACCCCTCCCGGTTGGGGGGGAGAGCAGTACTTC.

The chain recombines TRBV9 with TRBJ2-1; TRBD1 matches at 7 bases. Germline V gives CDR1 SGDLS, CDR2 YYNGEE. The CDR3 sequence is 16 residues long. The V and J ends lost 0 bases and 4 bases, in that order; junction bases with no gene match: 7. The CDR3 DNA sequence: TGTGCCAGCAGCGTAGAAGGACAGGTGTCTTACAATGAGCAGTTCTTC. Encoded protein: CASSVEGQVSYNEQFF.

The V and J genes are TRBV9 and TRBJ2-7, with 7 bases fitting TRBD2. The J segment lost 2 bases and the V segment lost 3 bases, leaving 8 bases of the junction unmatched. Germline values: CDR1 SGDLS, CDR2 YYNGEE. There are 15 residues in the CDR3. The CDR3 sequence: CASSARGGQAYEQYF. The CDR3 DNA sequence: TGTGCCAGCAGCGCTAGGGGAGGGCAGGCCTACGAGCAGTACTTC. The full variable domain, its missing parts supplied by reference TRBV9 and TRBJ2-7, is DSGVTQTPKHLITATGQRVTLRCSPRSGDLSVYWYQQSLDQGLQFLIQYYNGEERAKGNILERFSAQQFPDLHSELNLSSLELGDSALYFCASSARGGQAYEQYFGPGTRLTVT.

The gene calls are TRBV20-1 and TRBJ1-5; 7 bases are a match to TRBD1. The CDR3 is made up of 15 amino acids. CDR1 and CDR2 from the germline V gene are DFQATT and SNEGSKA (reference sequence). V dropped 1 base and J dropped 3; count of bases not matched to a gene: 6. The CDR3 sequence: CSARALTGFNQPQHF. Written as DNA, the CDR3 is TGCAGTGCTAGAGCCCTGACAGGGTTCAATCAGCCCCAGCATTTT.

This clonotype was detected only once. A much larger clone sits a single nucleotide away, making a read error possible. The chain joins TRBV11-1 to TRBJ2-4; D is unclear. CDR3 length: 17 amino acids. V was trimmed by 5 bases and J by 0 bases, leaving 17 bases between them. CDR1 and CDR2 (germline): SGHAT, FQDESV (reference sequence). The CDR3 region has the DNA TGTGCCAGCAGCCCCGGTTCATGGGGAACAGCCAAAAACATTCAGTACTTC. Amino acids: CASSPGSWGTAKNIQYF.

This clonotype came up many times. The CDR3 here is CASSLGEPGGQVEETQYF. CDR3 in DNA: TGTGCCAGCAGCTTGGGGGAGCCGGGGGGACAAGTAGAAGAGACCCAGTACTTC. The chain uses TRBV5-5 and TRBJ2-5; maybe TRBD2 (7 bases). The CDR3 runs 18 residues. Germline values: CDR1 SGHKS, CDR2 YYEKEE (reference sequence). V was trimmed by 0 bases and J by 3 bases, leaving 21 bases between them.

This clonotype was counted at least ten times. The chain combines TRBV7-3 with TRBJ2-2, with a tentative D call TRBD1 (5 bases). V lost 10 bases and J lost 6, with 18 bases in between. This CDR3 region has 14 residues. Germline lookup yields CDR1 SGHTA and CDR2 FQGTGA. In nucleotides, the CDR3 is TGTGCCACCAAATTCAGGGTTCCCCCCGGGGAGCTGTTTTTT. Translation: CATKFRVPPGELFF. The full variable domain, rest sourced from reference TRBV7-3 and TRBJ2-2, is GAGVSQTPSNKVTEKGKYVELRCDPISGHTALYWYRQSLGQGPEFLIYFQGTGAADDSGLPNDRFFAVRPEGSVSTLKIQRTERGDSAVYLCATKFRVPPGELFFGEGSRLTVL.

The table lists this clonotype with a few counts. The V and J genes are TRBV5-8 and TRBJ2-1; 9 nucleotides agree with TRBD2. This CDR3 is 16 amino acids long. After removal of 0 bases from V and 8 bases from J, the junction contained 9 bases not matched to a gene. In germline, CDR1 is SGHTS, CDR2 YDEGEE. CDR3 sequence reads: CASSLVPSGISDEQFF. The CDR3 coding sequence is TGTGCCAGCAGCTTGGTGCCTAGCGGGATTTCGGATGAGCAGTTCTTC.

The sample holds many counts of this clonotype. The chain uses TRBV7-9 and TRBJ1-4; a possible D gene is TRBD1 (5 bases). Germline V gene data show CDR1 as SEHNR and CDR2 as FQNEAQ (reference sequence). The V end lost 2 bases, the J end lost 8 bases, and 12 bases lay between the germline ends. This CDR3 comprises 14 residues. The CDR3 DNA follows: TGTGCCAGCAGCTTAAGTGGGGGTCTGGAAAAACTGTTTTTT. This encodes CASSLSGGLEKLFF. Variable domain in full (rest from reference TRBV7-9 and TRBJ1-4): DTGVSQNPRHKITKRGQNVTFRCDPISEHNRLYWYRQTLGQGPEFLTYFQNEAQLEKSRLLSDRFSAERPKGSFSTLEIQRTEQGDSAMYLCASSLSGGLEKLFFGSGTQLSVL.

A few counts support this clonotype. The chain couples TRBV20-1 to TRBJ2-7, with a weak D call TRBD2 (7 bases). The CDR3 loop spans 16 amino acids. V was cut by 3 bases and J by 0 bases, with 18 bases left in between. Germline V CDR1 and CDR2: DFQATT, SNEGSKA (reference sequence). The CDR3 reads CSAREGGDARSYEQYF. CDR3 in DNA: TGCAGTGCTAGGGAGGGGGGGGACGCCCGCTCCTACGAGCAGTACTTC.

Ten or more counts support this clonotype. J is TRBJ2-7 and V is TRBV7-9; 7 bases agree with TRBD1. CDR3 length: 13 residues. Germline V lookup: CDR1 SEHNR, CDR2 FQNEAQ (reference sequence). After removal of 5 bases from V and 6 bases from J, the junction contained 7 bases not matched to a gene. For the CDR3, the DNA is TGTGCCAGCAGCCATCCTACAGGGGCCGAGCAGTACTTC. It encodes CASSHPTGAEQYF. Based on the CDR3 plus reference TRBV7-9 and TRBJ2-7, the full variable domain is DTGVSQNPRHKITKRGQNVTFRCDPISEHNRLYWYRQTLGQGPEFLTYFQNEAQLEKSRLLSDRFSAERPKGSFSTLEIQRTEQGDSAMYLCASSHPTGAEQYFGPGTRLTVT.

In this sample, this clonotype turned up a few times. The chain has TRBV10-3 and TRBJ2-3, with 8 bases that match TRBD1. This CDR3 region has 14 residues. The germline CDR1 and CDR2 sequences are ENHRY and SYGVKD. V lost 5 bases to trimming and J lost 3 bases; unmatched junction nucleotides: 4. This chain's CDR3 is CAISLTGVTDTQYF. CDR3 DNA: TGTGCCATCAGTCTGACAGGGGTAACAGATACGCAGTATTTT.

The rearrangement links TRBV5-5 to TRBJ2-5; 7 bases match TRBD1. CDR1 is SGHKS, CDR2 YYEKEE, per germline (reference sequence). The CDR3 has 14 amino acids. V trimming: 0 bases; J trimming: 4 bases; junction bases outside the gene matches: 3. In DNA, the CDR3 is TGTGCCAGCAGCTTGGTGAGGGGGCGAGAGACCCAGTACTTC. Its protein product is CASSLVRGRETQYF. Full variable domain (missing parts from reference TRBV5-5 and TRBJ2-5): DAGVTQSPTHLIKTRGQQVTLRCSPISGHKSVSWYQQVLGQGPQFIFQYYEKEERGRGNFPDRFSARQFPNYSSELNVNALLLGDSALYLCASSLVRGRETQYFGPGTRLLVL.

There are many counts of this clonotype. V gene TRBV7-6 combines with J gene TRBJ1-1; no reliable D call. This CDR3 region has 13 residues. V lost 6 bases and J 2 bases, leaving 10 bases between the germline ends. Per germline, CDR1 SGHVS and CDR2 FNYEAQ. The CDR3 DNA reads TGTGCCAGCAGACGTCTGGATAACACTGAAGCTTTCTTT. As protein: CASRRLDNTEAFF.

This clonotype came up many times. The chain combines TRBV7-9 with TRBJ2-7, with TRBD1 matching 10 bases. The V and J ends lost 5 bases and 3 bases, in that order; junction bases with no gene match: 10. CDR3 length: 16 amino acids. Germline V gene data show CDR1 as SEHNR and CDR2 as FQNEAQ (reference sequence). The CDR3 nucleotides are TGTGCCAGCAGCGGAGATAGATGGACAGGGGGCTACGAGCAGTACTTC. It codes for CASSGDRWTGGYEQYF.

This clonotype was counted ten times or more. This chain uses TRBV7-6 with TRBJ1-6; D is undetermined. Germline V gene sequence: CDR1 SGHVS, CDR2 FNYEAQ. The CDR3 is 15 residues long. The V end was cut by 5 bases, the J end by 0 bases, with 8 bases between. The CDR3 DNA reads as TGTGCCAGCAGCAGCCACAGCTCCTATAATTCACCCCTCCACTTT. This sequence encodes CASSSHSSYNSPLHF. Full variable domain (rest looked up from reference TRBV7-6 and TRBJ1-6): GAGVSQSPRYKVTKRGQDVALRCDPISGHVSLYWYRQALGQGPEFLTYFNYEAQQDKSGLPNDRFSAERPEGSISTLTIQRTEQRDSAMYRCASSSHSSYNSPLHFGNGTRLTVT.

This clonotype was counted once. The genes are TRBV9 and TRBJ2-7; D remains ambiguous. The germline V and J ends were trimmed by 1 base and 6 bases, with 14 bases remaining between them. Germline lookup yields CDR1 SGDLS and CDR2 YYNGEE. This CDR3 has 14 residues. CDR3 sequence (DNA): TGTGCCAGCAGCGTAATCGCTAGTTACGCCGAGCAGTACTTC. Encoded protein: CASSVIASYAEQYF.

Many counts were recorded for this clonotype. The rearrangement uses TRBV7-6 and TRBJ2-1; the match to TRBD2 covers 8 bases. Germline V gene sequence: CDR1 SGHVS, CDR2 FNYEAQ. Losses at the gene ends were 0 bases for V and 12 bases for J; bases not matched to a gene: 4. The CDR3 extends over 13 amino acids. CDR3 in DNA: TGTGCCAGCAGCTTAGCGGGCGGGAGGAGGCAGTTCTTC. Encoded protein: CASSLAGGRRQFF.

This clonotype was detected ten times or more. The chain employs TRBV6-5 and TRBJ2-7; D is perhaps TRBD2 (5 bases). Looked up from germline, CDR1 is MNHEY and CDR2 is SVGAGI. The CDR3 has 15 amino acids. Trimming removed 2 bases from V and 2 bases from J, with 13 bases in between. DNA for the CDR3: TGTGCCAGCAGTTACCTGAGGGAGTCCCCCTACGAGCAGTACTTC. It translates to CASSYLRESPYEQYF.

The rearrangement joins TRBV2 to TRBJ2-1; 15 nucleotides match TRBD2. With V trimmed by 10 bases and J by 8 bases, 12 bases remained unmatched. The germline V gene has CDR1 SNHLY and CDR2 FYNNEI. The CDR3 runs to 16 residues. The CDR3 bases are TGTGCCACACCGGGACTAGCGGGAGGCAAGTCGGATGAGCAGTTCTTC. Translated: CATPGLAGGKSDEQFF. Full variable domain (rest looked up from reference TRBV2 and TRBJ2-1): EPEVTQTPSHQVTQMGQEVILRCVPISNHLYFYWYRQILGQKVEFLVSFYNNEISEKSEIFDDQFSVERPDGSNFTLKIRSTKLEDSAMYFCATPGLAGGKSDEQFFGPGTRLTVL.

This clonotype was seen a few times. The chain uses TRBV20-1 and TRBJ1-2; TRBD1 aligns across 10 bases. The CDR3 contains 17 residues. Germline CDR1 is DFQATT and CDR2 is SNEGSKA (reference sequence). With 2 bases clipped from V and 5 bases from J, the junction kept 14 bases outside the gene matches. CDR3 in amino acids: CSARLDRGLRALYGYTF. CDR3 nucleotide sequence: TGCAGTGCTAGACTCGACAGGGGGCTACGGGCCCTTTATGGCTACACCTTC.

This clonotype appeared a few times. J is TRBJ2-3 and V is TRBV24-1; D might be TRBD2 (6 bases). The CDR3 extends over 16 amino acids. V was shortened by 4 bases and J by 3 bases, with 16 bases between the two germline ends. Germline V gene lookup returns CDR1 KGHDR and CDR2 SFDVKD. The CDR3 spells CATSEAWAGTTDTQYF. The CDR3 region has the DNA TGTGCCACCAGTGAAGCCTGGGCGGGAACAACAGATACGCAGTATTTT.

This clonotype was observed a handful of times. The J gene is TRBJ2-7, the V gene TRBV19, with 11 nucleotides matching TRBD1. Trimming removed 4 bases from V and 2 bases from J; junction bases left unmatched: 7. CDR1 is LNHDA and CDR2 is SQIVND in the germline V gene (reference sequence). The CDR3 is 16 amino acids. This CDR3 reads CASSTRPGQGAYEQYF. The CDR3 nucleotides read TGTGCCAGTAGTACCCGTCCGGGACAGGGGGCCTACGAGCAGTACTTC.

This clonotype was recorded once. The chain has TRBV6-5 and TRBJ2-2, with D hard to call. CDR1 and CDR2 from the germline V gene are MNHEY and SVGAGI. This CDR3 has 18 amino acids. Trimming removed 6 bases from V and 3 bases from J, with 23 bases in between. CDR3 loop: CASRLLLVSRLDTGELFF. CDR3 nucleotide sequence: TGTGCCAGCAGATTACTCCTAGTCTCTAGACTGGACACCGGGGAGCTGTTTTTT.

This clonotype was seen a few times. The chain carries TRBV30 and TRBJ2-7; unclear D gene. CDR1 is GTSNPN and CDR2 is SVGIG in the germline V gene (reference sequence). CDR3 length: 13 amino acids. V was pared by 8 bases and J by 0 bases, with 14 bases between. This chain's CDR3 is CAGYPGLSYEQYF. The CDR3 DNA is TGTGCCGGCTATCCGGGCCTCTCCTACGAGCAGTACTTC.

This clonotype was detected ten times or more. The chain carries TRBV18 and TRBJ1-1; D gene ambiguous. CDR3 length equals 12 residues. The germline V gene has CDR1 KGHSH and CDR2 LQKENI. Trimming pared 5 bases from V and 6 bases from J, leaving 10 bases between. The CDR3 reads CASSSGRSEAFF. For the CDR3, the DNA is TGTGCCAGCTCAAGCGGACGGTCTGAAGCTTTCTTT.

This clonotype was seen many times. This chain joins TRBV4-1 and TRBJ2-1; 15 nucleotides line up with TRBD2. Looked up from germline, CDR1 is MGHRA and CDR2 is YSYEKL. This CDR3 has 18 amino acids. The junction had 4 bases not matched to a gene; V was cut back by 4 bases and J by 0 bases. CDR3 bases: TGCGCCAGCAGCCCCAGGACTAGCGGGGGGGGCTCCTACAATGAGCAGTTCTTC. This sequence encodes CASSPRTSGGGSYNEQFF.